This T cell receptor beta chain came from a study of T-cell memory formation after mild COVID-19. MiXCR, run by TCRdb on the 5' RACE reads, gives a single entry per CDR3 protein. This sample carries 310,000 or so distinct CDR3 sequences, 15% to 20% of them seen once, and the ten largest clones take more than 20%. There are a few counts of this clonotype. V lost 5 bases, J lost 7 bases, and 14 bases lay in between. This CDR3 contains 14 residues. Specimen: PBMCs or a T cell subset sorted from them (not recorded which). This clonotype originated in a man between 18 and 35 years old who had mild COVID-19 (a few samples of this study predate the infection). Cell type and time point are not known. This chain uses TRBV12-3 or TRBV12-4 with TRBJ1-4; D gene uncertain. Written as DNA, the CDR3 is TGTGCCAGCAGTCACTTAGCGGGTGGTGAAAAACTGTTTTTT. Its translation: CASSHLAGGEKLFF.